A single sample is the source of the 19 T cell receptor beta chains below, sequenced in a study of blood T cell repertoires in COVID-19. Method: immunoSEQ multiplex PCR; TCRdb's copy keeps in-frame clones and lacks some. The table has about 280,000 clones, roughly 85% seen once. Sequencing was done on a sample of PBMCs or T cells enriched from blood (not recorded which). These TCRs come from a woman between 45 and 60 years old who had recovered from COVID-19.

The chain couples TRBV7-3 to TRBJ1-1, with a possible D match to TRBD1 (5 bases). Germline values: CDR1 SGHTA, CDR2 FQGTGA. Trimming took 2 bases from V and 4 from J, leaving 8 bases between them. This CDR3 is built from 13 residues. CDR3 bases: TGTGCCAGCAGCTTACGGGGGGGCACTGAAGCTTTCTTT. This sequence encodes CASSLRGGTEAFF.

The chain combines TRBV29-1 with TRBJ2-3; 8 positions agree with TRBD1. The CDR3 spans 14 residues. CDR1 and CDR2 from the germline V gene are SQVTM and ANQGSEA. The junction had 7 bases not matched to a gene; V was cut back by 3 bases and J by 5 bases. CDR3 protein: CSVDWPTGGDTQYF. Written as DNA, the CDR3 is TGCAGCGTTGACTGGCCTACAGGGGGAGATACGCAGTATTTT.

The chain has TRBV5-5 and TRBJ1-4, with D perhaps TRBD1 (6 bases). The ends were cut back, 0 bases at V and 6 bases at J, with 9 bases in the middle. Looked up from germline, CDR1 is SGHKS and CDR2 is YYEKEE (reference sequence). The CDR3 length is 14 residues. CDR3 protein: CASSLAGDDEKLFF. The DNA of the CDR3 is TGTGCCAGCAGCTTGGCAGGGGACGATGAAAAACTGTTTTTT.

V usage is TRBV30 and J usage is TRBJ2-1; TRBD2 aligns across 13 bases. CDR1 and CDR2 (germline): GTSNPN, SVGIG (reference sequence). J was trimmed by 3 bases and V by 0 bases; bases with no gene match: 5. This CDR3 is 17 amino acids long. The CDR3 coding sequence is TGTGCCTGGAGTGTATCTCGGACTAGCGGGAGCTACAATGAGCAGTTCTTC. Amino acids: CAWSVSRTSGSYNEQFF.

CDR3 DNA: TGCGCCAGCAGCCAAGATCCACAGGGCTACGAGCAGTACTTC. This gives the protein CASSQDPQGYEQYF. J is TRBJ2-7 and V is TRBV4-3, with D possibly TRBD1 on 6 matching bases. CDR1 LGHNA and CDR2 YSLEER come from the germline V gene. V lost 0 bases, J lost 3 bases, and 9 bases lay in between. This CDR3 contains 14 residues.

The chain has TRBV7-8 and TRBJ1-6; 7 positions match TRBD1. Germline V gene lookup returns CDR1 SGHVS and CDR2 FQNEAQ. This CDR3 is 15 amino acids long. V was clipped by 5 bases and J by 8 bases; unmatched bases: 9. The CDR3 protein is CASSQRQGGYSPLHF. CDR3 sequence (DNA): TGTGCCAGCAGCCAGCGACAGGGAGGTTATTCACCCCTCCACTTT.

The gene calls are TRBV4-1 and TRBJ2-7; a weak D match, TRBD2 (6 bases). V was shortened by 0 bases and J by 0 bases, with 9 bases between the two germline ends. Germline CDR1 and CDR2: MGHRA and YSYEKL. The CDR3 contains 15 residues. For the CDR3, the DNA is TGCGCCAGCAGCCAAGACCCAGCGGGCTCCTACGAGCAGTACTTC. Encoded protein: CASSQDPAGSYEQYF.

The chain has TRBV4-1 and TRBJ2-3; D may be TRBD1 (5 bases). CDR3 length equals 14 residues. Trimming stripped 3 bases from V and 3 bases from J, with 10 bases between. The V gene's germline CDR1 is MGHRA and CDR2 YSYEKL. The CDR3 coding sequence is TGCGCCAGCAGCCAGTTACCAGGGACAGATACGCAGTATTTT. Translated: CASSQLPGTDTQYF.

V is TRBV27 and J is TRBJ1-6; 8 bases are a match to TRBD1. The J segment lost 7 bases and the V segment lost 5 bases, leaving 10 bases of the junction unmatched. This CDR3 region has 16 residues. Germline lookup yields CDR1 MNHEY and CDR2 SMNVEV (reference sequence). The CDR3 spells CASSPQAGGVNSPLHF. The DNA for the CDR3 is TGTGCCAGCAGTCCCCAGGCAGGGGGCGTAAATTCACCCCTCCACTTT.

The CDR3 DNA is TGTGCCAGCAGTCCACGTGGCGGCGCCTACGAGCAGTACTTC. Translation gives CASSPRGGAYEQYF. This chain uses TRBV27 with TRBJ2-7; D remains ambiguous. This CDR3 spans 14 amino acids. The V end was cut by 5 bases, the J end by 2 bases, with 13 bases between. From germline, CDR1 is MNHEY and CDR2 SMNVEV (reference sequence).

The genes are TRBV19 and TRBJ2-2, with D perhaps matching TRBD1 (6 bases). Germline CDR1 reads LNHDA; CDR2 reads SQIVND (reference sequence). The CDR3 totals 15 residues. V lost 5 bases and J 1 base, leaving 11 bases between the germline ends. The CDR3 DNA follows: TGTGCCAGTAGTGGTCAGGGGCTGAACACCGGGGAGCTGTTTTTT. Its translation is CASSGQGLNTGELFF.

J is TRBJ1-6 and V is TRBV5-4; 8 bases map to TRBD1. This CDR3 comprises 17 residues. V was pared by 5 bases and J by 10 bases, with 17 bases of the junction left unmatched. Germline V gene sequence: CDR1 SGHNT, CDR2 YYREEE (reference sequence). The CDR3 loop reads CASSSGQGPRRKSPLHF. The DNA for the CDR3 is TGTGCCAGCAGTTCAGGACAGGGCCCTCGGAGGAAATCACCCCTCCACTTT.

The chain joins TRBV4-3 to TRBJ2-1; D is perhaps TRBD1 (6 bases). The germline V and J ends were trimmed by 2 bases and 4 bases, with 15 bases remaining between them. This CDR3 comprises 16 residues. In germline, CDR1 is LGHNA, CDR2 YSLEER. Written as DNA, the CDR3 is TGCGCCAGCAGCCAATCACTACAGGGAGTTTACAATGAGCAGTTCTTC. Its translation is CASSQSLQGVYNEQFF.

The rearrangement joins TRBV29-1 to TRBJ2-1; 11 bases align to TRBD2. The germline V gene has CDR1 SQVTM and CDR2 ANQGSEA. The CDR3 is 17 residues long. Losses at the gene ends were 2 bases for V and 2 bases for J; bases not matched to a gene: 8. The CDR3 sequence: CSVESLAGGQPYNEQFF. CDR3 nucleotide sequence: TGCAGCGTTGAAAGTCTAGCGGGGGGACAACCCTACAATGAGCAGTTCTTC.

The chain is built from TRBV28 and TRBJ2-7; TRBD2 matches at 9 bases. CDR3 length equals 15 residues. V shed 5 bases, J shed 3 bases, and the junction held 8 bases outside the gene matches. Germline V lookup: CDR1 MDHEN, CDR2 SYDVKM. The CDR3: CASSISSGGRYEQYF. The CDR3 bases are TGTGCCAGCAGTATCAGTAGCGGGGGCCGCTACGAGCAGTACTTC.

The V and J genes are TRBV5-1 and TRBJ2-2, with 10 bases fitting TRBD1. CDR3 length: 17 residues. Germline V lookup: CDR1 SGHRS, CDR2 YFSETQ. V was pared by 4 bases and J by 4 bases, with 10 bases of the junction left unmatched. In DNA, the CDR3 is TGCGCCAGCAGCCCGCTCGACAGGGGGCGGGCCACCGGGGAGCTGTTTTTT. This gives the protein CASSPLDRGRATGELFF.

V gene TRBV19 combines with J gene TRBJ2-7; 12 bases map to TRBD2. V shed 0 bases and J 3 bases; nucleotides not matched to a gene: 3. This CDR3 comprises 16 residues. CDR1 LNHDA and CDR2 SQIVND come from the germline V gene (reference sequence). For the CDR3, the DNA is TGTGCCAGTAGTATAGAAGGGACTAGCGGGTACTACGAGCAGTACTTC. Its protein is CASSIEGTSGYYEQYF.

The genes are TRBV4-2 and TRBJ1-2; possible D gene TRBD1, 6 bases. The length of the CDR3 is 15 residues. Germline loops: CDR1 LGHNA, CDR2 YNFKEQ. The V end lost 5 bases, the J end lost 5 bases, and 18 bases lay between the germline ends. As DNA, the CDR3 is TGTGCCAGCAGCTCTCGGACAGCCTCGGGGTATGGCTACACCTTC. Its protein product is CASSSRTASGYGYTF.

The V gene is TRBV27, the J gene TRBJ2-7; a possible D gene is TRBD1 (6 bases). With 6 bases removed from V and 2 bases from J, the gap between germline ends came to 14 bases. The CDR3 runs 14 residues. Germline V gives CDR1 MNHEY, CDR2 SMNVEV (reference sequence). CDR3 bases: TGTGCCAGCAGAGATTATCAGGGGACCTACGAGCAGTACTTC. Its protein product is CASRDYQGTYEQYF.